The entry below describes one T cell receptor (beta chain). The antigen is unknown. J lost 0 bases, V lost 9 bases, and 13 bases had no gene match. This CDR3 is 16 amino acids long. CDR1 LNHDA and CDR2 SQIVND come from the germline V gene (reference sequence). Individuals with ophthalmopathy presented a Clinical Activity Score of at least 3, a NOSPECS grade of at least 4 and a duration under 3 months. Fresh peripheral blood, 7.5 to 10 ml of it, supplied the PBMCs. This sample was taken from a study of T cells in Graves' hyperthyroidism and ophthalmopathy. Amplification of TCR beta CDR3 regions was performed using RNA transcripts as template. The TCR CDR3 first-round RT-PCR relied on the HTBI primer set. Each CDR3 protein is one row after TCRdb ran MiXCR on the multiplex PCR reads. This table has under 600,000 distinct CDR3 sequences, roughly 16% appearing once. Findings and limits, study-wide: Ophthalmopathy cases were set apart from stable hyperthyroidism by a 13 V-J model.

The chain is built from TRBV19 and TRBJ1-2; 7 positions match TRBD1. The sample consisted of blood. The TCR originated in a woman between 35 and 50 years old with Graves' ophthalmopathy. The CDR3 DNA reads TGTGCCAGCTCTCGGCCGGACAGGCCCGCTAACTATGGCTACACCTTC. Amino acid sequence: CASSRPDRPANYGYTF. The complete variable domain, with remaining parts taken from reference TRBV19 and TRBJ1-2, reads DGGITQSPKYLFRKEGQNVTLSCEQNLNHDAMYWYRQDPGQGLRLIYYSQIVNDFQKGDIAEGYSVSREKKESFPLTVTSAQKNPTAFYLCASSRPDRPANYGYTFGSGTRLTVV.